Listed below are T cell receptor beta chains from one sample, sequenced in a study of identical twins. TCRdb used MiXCR to reprocess the 5' RACE reads, holding one entry per CDR3 protein. Of 1.5 million to 2 million distinct CDR3 sequences listed, less than 35% are singletons. Sequenced: cord blood. Receptors originate from a newborn girl in good health. Both conserved end residues are part of each CDR3. The D gene is left open where the match is weak. Only part of the rows carry a size: once, few, many, or a class if the clone is expanded.

length	V	J	size	D	CDR3	DNA
18	TRBV19	TRBJ1-5	-	TRBD1	CASSRSRDRRYSNQPQHF	TGTGCCAGTAGTAGGTCCCGGGACAGGCGCTATAGCAATCAGCCCCAGCATTTT
17	TRBV4-2	TRBJ2-5	-	TRBD2	CASSQGRVREVQETQYF	TGTGCCAGCAGCCAAGGTCGGGTTCGGGAGGTTCAAGAGACCCAGTACTTC
16	TRBV6-1	TRBJ2-3	-	TRBD2	CASDQRGGRSTDTQYF	TGTGCCAGCGATCAGCGGGGGGGCAGATCCACAGATACGCAGTATTTT
14	TRBV28	TRBJ1-2	few	TRBD1	CASSRTGTGNGYTF	TGTGCCAGCAGCAGAACCGGGACAGGGAACGGCTACACCTTC
13	TRBV14	TRBJ2-5	-	TRBD1	CASSQGLNGQGYF	TGTGCCAGCAGCCAAGGCCTTAATGGACAGGGGTACTTC
13	TRBV13	TRBJ2-5	-	-	CASSYDWQETQYF	TGTGCCAGCAGCTATGACTGGCAAGAGACCCAGTACTTC
14	TRBV27	TRBJ2-3	-	-	CASSLVEGRDTQYF	TGTGCCAGCAGTTTGGTCGAGGGAAGGGATACGCAGTATTTT
17	TRBV9	TRBJ2-7	few	TRBD2	CASSPGLAGAYYNEQYF	TGTGCCAGCAGCCCCGGACTAGCGGGGGCCTATTACAATGAGCAGTACTTC
16	TRBV4-1	TRBJ2-7	few	TRBD2	CASSQGTSGLSYEQYF	TGCGCCAGCAGCCAGGGGACTAGCGGGTTGTCCTACGAGCAGTACTTC
13	TRBV20-1	TRBJ2-5	few	-	CSAKEGSQETQYF	TGCAGTGCTAAGGAAGGAAGCCAAGAGACCCAGTACTTC
15	TRBV28	TRBJ2-3	-	-	CASRMGSISTDTQYF	TGTGCCAGCAGAATGGGGAGCATTAGCACAGATACGCAGTATTTT
16	TRBV6-1	TRBJ2-1	-	-	CASSATGPPPYNEQFF	TGTGCCAGCAGTGCAACAGGGCCGCCCCCCTACAATGAGCAGTTCTTC
15	TRBV7-2	TRBJ1-4	-	-	CASSAQGIRIEKLFF	TGTGCCAGCAGCGCCCAGGGGATTCGGATCGAAAAACTGTTTTTT
14	TRBV11-2	TRBJ1-2	few	-	CASSLPIQGGGYTF	TGTGCCAGCAGCTTACCGATACAGGGTGGCGGCTACACCTTC
15	TRBV9	TRBJ2-7	-	-	CASSVGLGATYEQYF	TGTGCCAGCAGCGTAGGCCTCGGGGCCACCTACGAGCAGTACTTC
16	TRBV11-2	TRBJ2-2	few	-	CASSPTPGHYTGELFF	TGTGCCAGCAGCCCCACTCCGGGACATTACACCGGGGAGCTGTTTTTT
11	TRBV20-1	TRBJ1-2	few	-	CSARGSAGYTF	TGCAGTGCTAGGGGGTCGGCTGGCTACACCTTC
15	TRBV28	TRBJ2-1	-	TRBD1	CASSGSGQGYNEQFF	TGTGCCAGCAGCGGCTCTGGACAGGGATACAATGAGCAGTTCTTC
17	TRBV27	TRBJ2-1	-	TRBD2	CASSTSVLAGDRHEQFF	TGTGCCAGCAGTACCTCGGTACTAGCGGGAGATCGGCATGAGCAGTTCTTC
15	TRBV4-2	TRBJ1-2	-	TRBD1	CASSQEGTDNYGYTF	TGTGCCAGCAGCCAAGAGGGGACAGATAACTATGGCTACACCTTC